A single sample gave rise to the 27 T cell receptor beta chains below, sequenced in a study of PD-1 blockade in classical Hodgkin lymphoma. The time point here: cycle 4 day 1 (C4D1), after around six weeks of nivolumab. There was relapse after autologous stem cell transplantation in every patient, and there was variation in brentuximab vedotin exposure. Magnetic depletion of non-target cells from thawed PBMCs yielded purified CD8+ T cells. Here immunoSEQ multiplex PCR was the method, and the copy in TCRdb shows in-frame clones only, minus some. In the table there are roughly 2,600 clones, 70% to 80% of which are singletons. The sequences come from CD8+ T cells from blood, collected before the fourth cycle of nivolumab. The origin of the receptors is a human donor with classical Hodgkin lymphoma.

The J gene is TRBJ2-7, the V gene TRBV10-3; D uncertain. The V end was cut by 10 bases, the J end by 6 bases, with 19 bases between. Per germline, CDR1 ENHRY and CDR2 SYGVKD. There are 13 residues in the CDR3. CDR3 nucleotide sequence: TGTGCCACCGCGGCAGATTCCCCCTTCGAGCAGTACTTC. As protein: CATAADSPFEQYF.

The CDR3 DNA reads as TGTGCCAGCACCCGACAGGGGATCACTGAAGCTTTCTTT. This gives the protein CASTRQGITEAFF. The V gene is TRBV5-8, the J gene TRBJ1-1; TRBD1 matches 8 bases. In germline, CDR1 is SGHTS, CDR2 YDEGEE. The CDR3 length is 13 residues. V trimming: 6 bases; J trimming: 4 bases; junction bases outside the gene matches: 5.

The chain carries TRBV9 and TRBJ1-1, with 7 bases identical to TRBD1. This CDR3 contains 12 residues. Losses at the gene ends were 4 bases for V and 6 bases for J; bases not matched to a gene: 3. Looked up from germline, CDR1 is SGDLS and CDR2 is YYNGEE. The CDR3 sequence is CASSSQGAEAFF. The CDR3 DNA follows: TGTGCCAGCAGCAGTCAGGGGGCTGAAGCTTTCTTT. Drawing the rest from reference TRBV9 and TRBJ1-1, the complete variable domain is DSGVTQTPKHLITATGQRVTLRCSPRSGDLSVYWYQQSLDQGLQFLIQYYNGEERAKGNILERFSAQQFPDLHSELNLSSLELGDSALYFCASSSQGAEAFFGQGTRLTVV.

The V and J genes are TRBV7-9 and TRBJ2-5; weak D call: TRBD2 (5 bases). Germline-derived CDR1 and CDR2 are SEHNR and FQNEAQ (reference sequence). V was cut by 5 bases and J by 3 bases, with 19 bases left in between. The CDR3 is made up of 16 amino acids. Written as DNA, the CDR3 is TGTGCCAGCAGCCCCAGCGGCTCCAGGACCGAAGAGACCCAGTACTTC. This codes for CASSPSGSRTEETQYF.

DNA for the CDR3: TGTGCCAGCTCTCGGCCGGGACAGGGCTGGGATGAGCAGTTCTTC. Translated: CASSRPGQGWDEQFF. The rearrangement uses TRBV18 and TRBJ2-1; 9 bases match TRBD1. The CDR3 is 15 amino acids. Per germline, CDR1 KGHSH and CDR2 LQKENI. V lost 6 bases and J lost 8; bases outside the gene matches: 11.

The chain is built from TRBV7-8 and TRBJ1-4; D may be TRBD1 (5 bases). The V gene's germline CDR1 is SGHVS and CDR2 FQNEAQ. The ends were cut back, 6 bases at V and 4 bases at J, with 9 bases in the middle. The CDR3 runs to 13 residues. In DNA, the CDR3 is TGTGCCAGCAGGACAGATTATAATGAAAAACTGTTTTTT. It specifies CASRTDYNEKLFF.

This rearrangement joins TRBV13 to TRBJ2-1; D possibly corresponds to TRBD2 (5 bases). Germline loops: CDR1 PRHDT, CDR2 FYEKMQ (reference sequence). The CDR3 has 17 amino acids. V dropped 5 bases and J dropped 1 base, with 18 bases sitting between them. Written as DNA, the CDR3 is TGTGCCAGCAGCCTCGGAGGAAGGGAAGGGTCCTACAATGAGCAGTTCTTC. Protein sequence: CASSLGGREGSYNEQFF.

This chain connects TRBV7-9 to TRBJ1-3, with 7 bases fitting TRBD1. The J call may be mistaken, given a closer DNA end match to TRBJ2-2. Germline assignment: CDR1 SEHNR and CDR2 FQNEAQ (reference sequence). The CDR3 has 13 residues. The CDR3 reads CASSYRGDGELFF. The CDR3 region has the DNA TGTGCCAGCAGCTACAGGGGCGACGGGGAGCTGTTTTTT.

This rearrangement joins TRBV5-4 to TRBJ2-3; 7 positions match TRBD2. Germline CDR1 and CDR2: SGHNT and YYREEE (reference sequence). The CDR3 runs 20 residues. The trim removed 4 bases at V and 1 base at J, leaving 21 bases unmatched. The CDR3 spells CASSGGGRSGEDARTDTQYF. For the CDR3, the DNA is TGTGCCAGCAGCGGGGGGGGACGGAGCGGAGAAGACGCACGCACAGATACGCAGTATTTT.

The CDR3 region is CASSRTGTYEQYF. The CDR3, as DNA: TGTGCCAGCAGCCGGACAGGAACCTACGAGCAGTACTTC. V gene TRBV6-1 combines with J gene TRBJ2-7, with 7 bases that match TRBD1. Trimming removed 6 bases from V and 2 bases from J; junction bases left unmatched: 4. CDR1 and CDR2 (germline): MNHNS, SASEGT. The CDR3 extends over 13 amino acids.

V and J are TRBV7-9 and TRBJ2-7; D is possibly TRBD2 (5 bases). The CDR3 extends over 11 amino acids. CDR1 and CDR2 from the germline V gene are SEHNR and FQNEAQ (reference sequence). Trimming left V 8 bases short and J 0 bases short, with 5 bases between. For the CDR3, the DNA is TGTGCCAGCCGGGGCTCCTACGAGCAGTACTTC. This translates into CASRGSYEQYF.

J is TRBJ1-1 and V is TRBV27, with no clear D. Germline CDR1 is MNHEY and CDR2 is SMNVEV (reference sequence). Trimming cost V 4 bases and J 8 bases, with 8 bases left between them. The CDR3 extends over 11 amino acids. CDR3 sequence (DNA): TGTGCCAGCAGTTCCACTACCGAAGCTTTCTTT. As protein: CASSSTTEAFF.

The chain combines TRBV7-1 with TRBJ2-7; D ambiguous. TRBV7-1 is an ORF, with its function uncertain. The CDR3 runs to 13 residues. The V end was cut by 5 bases, the J end by 4 bases, with 12 bases between. CDR3 sequence: CASSPHNGYEQYF. The CDR3 nucleotides read TGTGCCAGCAGCCCCCACAACGGGTACGAGCAGTACTTC.

V and J are TRBV4-1 and TRBJ2-7; unclear D gene. The CDR3 totals 13 residues. V lost 8 bases and J 3 bases, leaving 14 bases between the germline ends. Germline CDR1 and CDR2: MGHRA and YSYEKL. In nucleotides, the CDR3 is TGCGCCAGCGGGGAACACATAAACTACGAGCAGTACTTC. It is translated as CASGEHINYEQYF.

This chain joins TRBV11-2 and TRBJ2-3; D unclear. There are 13 residues in the CDR3. The germline CDR1 and CDR2 sequences are SGHAT and FQNNGV. The V gene lost 4 bases and the J gene lost 4 bases, with 9 bases spanning the gap. The CDR3 nucleotides read TGTGCCAGCAGCTCGCTTGGGGCAGATACGCAGTATTTT. Translating it yields CASSSLGADTQYF.

The chain employs TRBV2 and TRBJ2-3, with D maybe TRBD2 (5 bases). Trimming pared 5 bases from V and 1 base from J, leaving 25 bases between. The germline gives CDR1 SNHLY, CDR2 FYNNEI. The CDR3 sequence is 19 residues long. Written as DNA, the CDR3 is TGTGCCAGCAGTTCCCGGACGGACTTTGGAGTGCATGGCACAGATACGCAGTATTTT. Protein: CASSSRTDFGVHGTDTQYF.

The chain couples TRBV4-3 to TRBJ2-1, with 8 bases that match TRBD2. CDR3 length equals 17 residues. Germline trimming cut 0 bases from V and 3 bases from J; bases unmatched to any gene: 7. Per germline, CDR1 LGHNA and CDR2 YSLEER. CDR3 residues: CASSQERAGGFYNEQFF. DNA of the CDR3: TGCGCCAGCAGCCAAGAGAGGGCGGGGGGCTTCTACAATGAGCAGTTCTTC.

The genes are TRBV15 and TRBJ1-4; possible D gene TRBD1, 5 bases. This CDR3 has 14 residues. The V end lost 3 bases, the J end lost 14 bases, and 19 bases lay between the germline ends. CDR1 and CDR2 from the germline V gene are LNHNV and YYDKDF (reference sequence). The CDR3 bases are TGTGCCACCAGCAGCCCCGGGGCTAATGAAGGGCTGTTTTTT. It codes for CATSSPGANEGLFF. Full variable domain (missing parts from reference TRBV15 and TRBJ1-4): DAMVIQNPRYQVTQFGKPVTLSCSQTLNHNVMYWYQQKSSQAPKLLFHYYDKDFNNEADTPDNFQSRRPNTSFCFLDIRSPGLGDTAMYLCATSSPGANEGLFFGSGTQLSVL.

The chain has TRBV12-5 and TRBJ2-5; the D is unclear. Germline V gene data show CDR1 as LGHNT and CDR2 as FRNRAP. The V end was cut by 9 bases, the J end by 5 bases, with 13 bases between. This CDR3 comprises 12 residues. The CDR3 here is CASRLLEETQYF. CDR3 sequence (DNA): TGTGCTAGCCGCCTTTTAGAGGAGACCCAGTACTTC.

V is TRBV6-6 and J is TRBJ1-4; D gene unclear. The CDR3 has 13 amino acids. V was cut by 7 bases and J by 5 bases, with 11 bases left in between. CDR1 is MNHNY and CDR2 is SVGAGI in the germline V gene (reference sequence). As DNA, the CDR3 is TGTGCCAGCACATCCGGGGAGAATGAAAAACTGTTTTTT. Residues: CASTSGENEKLFF.

The chain couples TRBV6-8 to TRBJ1-2, with 8 bases identical to TRBD1. Trimming cost V 6 bases and J 8 bases; bases outside gene matches: 11. CDR1 and CDR2 (germline): MNHGY, SAAAGT. This CDR3 is built from 14 residues. CDR3 coding DNA: TGTGCCAGCAGCCAACAGGGGGGTATGCGGGGCTACACCTTC. Translated, it gives CASSQQGGMRGYTF.

The chain links TRBV19 to TRBJ1-2; no firm D call. Trimming removed 8 bases at V and 6 bases at J, with 16 bases between. The CDR3 totals 13 residues. Germline assignment: CDR1 LNHDA and CDR2 SQIVND (reference sequence). CDR3 sequence: CASQSGKVNGYTF. The CDR3 region has the DNA TGTGCCAGTCAATCAGGAAAGGTGAATGGCTACACCTTC.

In its sample, this clone was seen once. This chain uses TRBV29-1 with TRBJ1-1; 7 nucleotides align to TRBD1. CDR3 length: 12 residues. Germline CDR1 is SQVTM and CDR2 is ANQGSEA. With 4 bases clipped from V and 6 bases from J, the junction kept 5 bases outside the gene matches. In DNA form, the CDR3 reads TGCAGCGTTGGAGGGGGCAGCGCTGAAGCTTTCTTT. It translates to CSVGGGSAEAFF.

CDR3 protein: CASSTPRRGFDEQYF. Here the CDR3 DNA reads TGTGCCAGCAGTACCCCGAGACGTGGGTTCGACGAGCAGTACTTC. The chain links TRBV28 to TRBJ2-7; D is ambiguous. CDR3 length equals 15 residues. Germline V CDR1 and CDR2: MDHEN, SYDVKM. The ends were cut back, 5 bases at V and 5 bases at J, with 19 bases in the middle.

The genes are TRBV25-1 and TRBJ2-3; 10 bases align to TRBD2. The V gene end was trimmed by 1 base and the J gene end by 2 bases; junction bases not matched to a gene: 6. CDR1 MGHDK and CDR2 SYGVNS come from the germline V gene. The CDR3 loop spans 17 amino acids. In DNA form, the CDR3 reads TGTGCCAGCAGTGAATGGCCTAGCGGGGGACCCACAGATACGCAGTATTTT. Translation gives CASSEWPSGGPTDTQYF.

This clone was observed a few times. This chain uses TRBV7-2 with TRBJ1-6, with no clear D. The germline V gene has CDR1 SGHTA and CDR2 FQGNSA. The CDR3 has 11 residues. Trimming pared 4 bases from V and 10 bases from J, leaving 5 bases between. CDR3 coding DNA: TGTGCCAGCAGCTCGTCGTCACCCCTCCACTTT. It is translated as CASSSSSPLHF.

This clone appeared a single time. J is TRBJ1-5 and V is TRBV4-2; D might be TRBD1 (6 bases). V was clipped by 2 bases and J by 2 bases, with 25 bases between them. CDR1 and CDR2 from the germline V gene are LGHNA and YNFKEQ. CDR3 size: 20 residues. The CDR3 region has the DNA TGTGCCAGCAGCCAAAGTGCCGGGACAAGGACTTTGGGTGGCAATCAGCCCCAGCATTTT. Protein sequence: CASSQSAGTRTLGGNQPQHF.